This entry is about one TCR beta chain. What this receptor recognizes is not known. No per-base quality is available; no much larger clone lies one base away. Spanning cysteine to phenylalanine, the CDR3 consists of 13 amino acids. Only the CDR3 portion is preserved as DNA: 39 bases, with reading frame beginning at the first base. Sequences SGHRS (CDR1) and YFSETQ (CDR2) are obtained from the germline V gene. V gives up 4 bases and J gives up 3 bases, and the segment between their germline ends measures 11 bases. This sample stems from a study of blood T cell repertoires in COVID-19 (dated by TCRdb to 2020 to 2022). With regard to the full study: Samples from collaborators originated in the United States, Italy and Spain and spanned both the acute and convalescent phases of COVID-19. The prospective study material was composed of cDNA or gDNA derived from T cells, B-cell-depleted T cells, or PBMCs. The dataset comprised deeply sampled blood TCRbeta repertoires from subjects exposed to, actively infected with, or recovered from COVID-19. A freely available public database, intended as a resource for researchers studying the immune response to SARS-CoV-2, is where the repertoires were released. Samples came from the ongoing ImmuneRACE study (first 160 participants) plus 1,254 subjects from 6 global collaborators. Nearly every sample came with metadata listing a de-identified subject ID, COVID-19 status, age in years and sex. HLA class I and class II types, where available, came from metadata supplied by the sample provider rather than from assay-based typing.

The immunoSEQ Assay, a bias-controlled multiplex PCR, was used to amplify TCRbeta CDR3 regions from genomic DNA. The original methods were these. The number of nucleated cells in each sample was estimated by amplification of reference gene primers within the assay. To quantify the absolute abundance of each unique TCRbeta CDR3 rearrangement, sequence reads were collapsed and filtered. For each sample, productive Simpson clonality was calculated as the square root of Simpson's diversity index over productive rearrangements. Here the immuneACCESS table is served through TCRdb, limited to in-frame sequences with V and J called. Missing clones are a known gap in these copies; in checked studies unresolved V genes cover under half, and the rest lacks a known reason. V and J calls and clone size follow that table, whereas D and trimming were derived from the DNA. This sample holds 95,000 to 150,000 clones; approximately 80% were observed only once. The ten largest clonotypes hold roughly 7.3% of the sample.

The collaborating institutions used their own protocols to collect whole blood in K2EDTA tubes. For TCRbeta analysis, collaborators shipped samples as frozen whole blood, isolated PBMCs, or DNA extracted from either of those sample types. What the authors observed across the whole study: How much clinical and demographic metadata was included differed by source and by participant, and the metadata was provided uncurated.

The sequenced sample was peripheral blood. This TCR was recovered from a human donor in a cohort sampled during active COVID-19. The chain employs TRBV5-1 and TRBJ2-7; TRBD1 could be the D gene, as 5 bases match. In nucleotides, the sequence is TGCGCCAGCAGCGTGGACACAATCTACGAGCAGTACTTC. It codes for CASSVDTIYEQYF.